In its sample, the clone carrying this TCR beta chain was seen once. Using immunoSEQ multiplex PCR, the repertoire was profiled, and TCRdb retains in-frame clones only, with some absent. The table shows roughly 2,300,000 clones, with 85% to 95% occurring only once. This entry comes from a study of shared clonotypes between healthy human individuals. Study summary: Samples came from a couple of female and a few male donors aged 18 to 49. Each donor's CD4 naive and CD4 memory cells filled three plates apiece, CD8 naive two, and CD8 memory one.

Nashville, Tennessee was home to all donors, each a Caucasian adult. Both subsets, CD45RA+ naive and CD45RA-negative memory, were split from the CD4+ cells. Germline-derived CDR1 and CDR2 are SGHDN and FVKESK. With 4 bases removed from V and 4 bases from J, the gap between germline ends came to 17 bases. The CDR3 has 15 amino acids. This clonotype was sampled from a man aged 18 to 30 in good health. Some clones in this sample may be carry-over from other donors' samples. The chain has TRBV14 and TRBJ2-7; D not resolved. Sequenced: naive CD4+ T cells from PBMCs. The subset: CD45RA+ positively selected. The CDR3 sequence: CASSPSSALTYEQYF. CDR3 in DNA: TGTGCCAGCAGCCCATCATCAGCATTGACTTACGAGCAGTACTTC.